This paragraph reports one T cell receptor (beta chain). This sample is part of a study of blood T cell repertoires in COVID-19. The table came from immunoSEQ multiplex PCR; TCRdb's copy has only in-frame clones and leaves some out. Seen here are more than 300,000 clones, approximately 89% observed once, and the top ten hold more than 9%. The ends were cut back, 2 bases at V and 2 bases at J, with 11 bases in the middle. Germline-derived CDR1 and CDR2 are LNHNV and YYDKDF (reference sequence). The CDR3 runs to 15 residues. Specimen: peripheral blood. The source is a woman aged 25 to 39 with COVID-19, enrolled during active disease. The chain links TRBV15 to TRBJ2-3, with D perhaps matching TRBD2 (5 bases). DNA of the CDR3: TGTGCCACCAGCAGACTAGCCGACCCCACAGATACGCAGTATTTT. Its protein is CATSRLADPTDTQYF.